This TCR beta chain was documented in a study of T cell responses to AZD1222 COVID-19 vaccine. With respect to this clone: Its antigen is unidentified.

The study's findings and limits: Regions 160-218 and 743-854 held dominance among vaccine-associated CD4 TCRs, which spanned spike.

Some clones are missing from TCRdb's copy, which holds only in-frame ones; the method was immunoSEQ multiplex PCR. The table lists around 69,000 clones, about 83% of them singletons. This receptor was obtained from an adult in good health. This material consisted of peripheral blood, taken on day 0 of AZD1222 vaccination.

The DNA of the CDR3 is TGTGCCATCCGAAGGACACTCTCCTACGAGCAGTACTTC. Translating gives CAIRRTLSYEQYF. V gene TRBV2 combines with J gene TRBJ2-7; a possible D gene is TRBD1 (5 bases). This CDR3 has 13 amino acids. Germline CDR1 and CDR2: SNHLY and FYNNEI. Trimming took 10 bases from V and 0 from J, leaving 13 bases between them.